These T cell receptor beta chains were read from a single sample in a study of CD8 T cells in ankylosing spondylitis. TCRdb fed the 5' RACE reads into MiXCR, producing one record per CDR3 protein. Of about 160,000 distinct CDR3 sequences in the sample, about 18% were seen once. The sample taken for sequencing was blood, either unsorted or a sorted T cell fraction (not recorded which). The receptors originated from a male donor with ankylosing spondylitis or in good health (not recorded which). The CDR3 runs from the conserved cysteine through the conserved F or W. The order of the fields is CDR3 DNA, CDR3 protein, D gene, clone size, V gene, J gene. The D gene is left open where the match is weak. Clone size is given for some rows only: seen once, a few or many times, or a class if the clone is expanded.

TGCGCCAGCAGCCTCTCCGGGATGAACTATGGCTACACCTTC	CASSLSGMNYGYTF	.	.	TRBV5-1	TRBJ1-2
TGCAGCGTTGTTAGGGGACAGGGCGAAAAACTGTTTTTT	CSVVRGQGEKLFF	TRBD1	many	TRBV29-1	TRBJ1-4
TGCAGTGCTAGGGCGCGGCGGGAGGGCCCAACCAAAAACATTCAGTACTTC	CSARARREGPTKNIQYF	TRBD2	.	TRBV20-1	TRBJ2-4
TGCGCCAGCAGCTCGGGCTCCGGGACAGGGGGCGCGGTCAGTGGCTACACCTTC	CASSSGSGTGGAVSGYTF	TRBD1	many	TRBV5-1	TRBJ1-2
TGTGCCATCAGTGAGGGGAGTAATGAAAAACTGTTTTTT	CAISEGSNEKLFF	.	many	TRBV10-3	TRBJ1-4
TGCAGCGTTCTGGACAGGGAAGGTGGAGAGACCCAGTACTTC	CSVLDREGGETQYF	TRBD1	many	TRBV29-1	TRBJ2-5
TGTGCCAGCAGTTCGACGAGGGACACTGAAGCTTTCTTT	CASSSTRDTEAFF	.	.	TRBV12-3/TRBV12-4	TRBJ1-1
TGTGCCAGCAGGGGACTAGCGGTACCCAATGAGCAGTTCTTC	CASRGLAVPNEQFF	TRBD2	few	TRBV6-2/TRBV6-3	TRBJ2-1
TGCGCCAGCAGCCAAGATTTCGAGGGGGCCGGGGAGCTGTTTTTT	CASSQDFEGAGELFF	.	medium-sized	TRBV4-1	TRBJ2-2
TGCGCCAGCAGCCTGGTCGACCAAGAGACCCAGTACTTC	CASSLVDQETQYF	.	many	TRBV5-1	TRBJ2-5